One sample yielded the 29 T cell receptor beta chains listed below, sequenced in a study of T cell clones after liver transplantation. Produced via immunoSEQ multiplex PCR; TCRdb's table is partial and in-frame only. Among about 15,000 clones listed, around nine tenths were seen once. The sample in question was CD8+ T cells from blood, obtained before liver transplant. The receptors were gathered from a human donor who received a liver transplant.

The chain joins TRBV2 to TRBJ2-5; TRBD1 aligns across 7 bases. The J call is in doubt because the DNA end fits TRBJ2-7 better. There are 13 residues in the CDR3. Germline V gives CDR1 SNHLY, CDR2 FYNNEI. The CDR3 nucleotides are TGTGCCAGCGGGGACAGCTACTCCTACGAGCAGTACTTC. This encodes CASGDSYSYEQYF.

This clone was counted a single time. The gene calls are TRBV4-3 and TRBJ2-3, with D unresolved. Trimming left V 0 bases short and J 3 bases short, with 13 bases between. CDR1 LGHNA and CDR2 YSLEER come from the germline V gene. This CDR3 region has 16 residues. The CDR3 loop is CASSQDAMVGTDTQYF. The CDR3, as DNA: TGCGCCAGCAGCCAAGATGCGATGGTCGGAACAGATACGCAGTATTTT.

The chain joins TRBV5-1 to TRBJ1-2; D might be TRBD1 (6 bases). CDR3 length: 13 amino acids. The V end lost 4 bases, the J end lost 6 bases, and 13 bases lay between the germline ends. Germline assignment: CDR1 SGHRS and CDR2 YFSETQ. The CDR3 sequence: CASSEDRGHGYTF. The CDR3 DNA sequence: TGCGCCAGCAGCGAGGACAGAGGGCATGGCTACACCTTC.

The chain carries TRBV9 and TRBJ2-3; 11 nucleotides match TRBD2. The ends lost 4 bases at V and 0 bases at J; junction bases unmatched: 7. The CDR3 is 17 residues long. Germline V gene sequence: CDR1 SGDLS, CDR2 YYNGEE. The CDR3 is CASSTPLAGGSTDTQYF. The DNA for the CDR3 is TGTGCCAGCAGCACCCCGTTAGCGGGAGGGAGCACAGATACGCAGTATTTT.

This chain uses TRBV15 with TRBJ2-7, with 11 positions matching TRBD1. The J segment lost 1 base and the V segment lost 3 bases, leaving 2 bases of the junction unmatched. Germline V gene data show CDR1 as LNHNV and CDR2 as YYDKDF (reference sequence). The CDR3 runs to 15 residues. The CDR3 loop reads CATSSGTGGSYEQYF. CDR3 DNA: TGTGCCACCAGCAGTGGGACAGGGGGGTCCTACGAGCAGTACTTC. Filled out from reference TRBV15 and TRBJ2-7, the complete variable domain reads DAMVIQNPRYQVTQFGKPVTLSCSQTLNHNVMYWYQQKSSQAPKLLFHYYDKDFNNEADTPDNFQSRRPNTSFCFLDIRSPGLGDTAMYLCATSSGTGGSYEQYFGPGTRLTVT.

V usage is TRBV4-1 and J usage is TRBJ2-3; TRBD2 matches at 10 bases. The CDR3 contains 16 residues. Germline lookup yields CDR1 MGHRA and CDR2 YSYEKL. Unmatched junction bases numbered 11, after V lost 4 bases and J lost 7 bases. The CDR3 DNA reads TGCGCCAGCAGCCCGGGGACTAGCGTGTCGTTAAATACGCAGTATTTT. Its translation: CASSPGTSVSLNTQYF.

V is TRBV7-9 and J is TRBJ1-1, with 7 bases identical to TRBD1. The CDR3 length is 14 residues. After removal of 1 base from V and 4 bases from J, the junction contained 3 bases not matched to a gene. Germline V gene lookup returns CDR1 SEHNR and CDR2 FQNEAQ (reference sequence). The CDR3 bases are TGTGCCAGCAGCTTAGTTCAGGGGGGCACTGAAGCTTTCTTT. Its translation: CASSLVQGGTEAFF.

The J gene is TRBJ2-1, the V gene TRBV4-3; TRBD2 aligns across 13 bases. The junction had 8 bases not matched to a gene; V was cut back by 1 base and J by 5 bases. This CDR3 is built from 18 residues. Per germline, CDR1 LGHNA and CDR2 YSLEER. CDR3 nucleotides: TGCGCCAGCAGCCAAGGCCTACTAGCGGGAGGGCCTAACAATGAGCAGTTCTTC. Its translation is CASSQGLLAGGPNNEQFF.

The genes are TRBV6-6 and TRBJ2-7; 7 positions match TRBD1. Looked up from germline, CDR1 is MNHNY and CDR2 is SVGAGI (reference sequence). V shed 6 bases, J shed 2 bases, and the junction held 10 bases outside the gene matches. The CDR3 sequence is 15 residues long. This chain's CDR3 is CASRFRDSPAYEQYF. In DNA, the CDR3 is TGTGCCAGCAGATTCCGGGACAGCCCGGCCTACGAGCAGTACTTC.

The chain uses TRBV21-1 and TRBJ2-4; TRBD2 reflects the table's D call only, with no check against the DNA. TRBV21-1 is noted as a pseudogene. CDR3 size: 16 residues. The CDR3 nucleotides read TGTGCCTTTAGCGGGAGATTAGTCCTAGCCAAAAACATTCAGTACTTC. Encoded protein: CAFSGRLVLAKNIQYF.

The chain is built from TRBV13 and TRBJ2-7; 8 bases line up with TRBD2. The CDR3 has 15 residues. The ends lost 2 bases at V and 3 bases at J; junction bases unmatched: 6. Germline values: CDR1 PRHDT, CDR2 FYEKMQ (reference sequence). The CDR3 DNA reads TGTGCCAGCAGCTTATATGCGGGAGGCCTCTACGAGCAGTACTTC. This codes for CASSLYAGGLYEQYF.

This clone has more than one count but fewer than ten. The chain carries TRBV14 and TRBJ1-1, with D uncertain. Trimming took 2 bases from V and 6 from J, leaving 7 bases between them. Germline V gene sequence: CDR1 SGHDN, CDR2 FVKESK. The CDR3 covers 12 residues. The CDR3 protein is CASSQSRAEAFF. The CDR3, as DNA: TGTGCCAGCAGCCAAAGCCGGGCTGAAGCTTTCTTT. Drawing the rest from reference TRBV14 and TRBJ1-1, the complete variable domain is EAGVTQFPSHSVIEKGQTVTLRCDPISGHDNLYWYRRVMGKEIKFLLHFVKESKQDESGMPNNRFLAERTGGTYSTLKVQPAELEDSGVYFCASSQSRAEAFFGQGTRLTVV.

This chain joins TRBV5-4 and TRBJ2-1; TRBD2 matches at 14 bases. Trimming took 4 bases from V and 9 from J; bases not matched to a gene: 6. The germline gives CDR1 SGHNT, CDR2 YYREEE (reference sequence). The CDR3 loop spans 15 amino acids. The CDR3 DNA reads TGTGCCAGCAGCCTGGGACTAGCGGGAGTGGGTGAGCAGTTCTTC. It specifies CASSLGLAGVGEQFF.

CDR3 loop: CASSLGGRGYNEQFF. CDR3 nucleotides: TGTGCCAGCAGCTTAGGCGGGAGAGGTTACAATGAGCAGTTCTTC. The chain carries TRBV7-9 and TRBJ2-1; 7 nucleotides match TRBD2. The J segment lost 4 bases and the V segment lost 1 base, leaving 4 bases of the junction unmatched. Germline V gene lookup returns CDR1 SEHNR and CDR2 FQNEAQ (reference sequence). CDR3 length: 15 amino acids.

The chain couples TRBV5-6 to TRBJ2-1; D not certain. Per germline, CDR1 SGHDT and CDR2 YYEEEE. This CDR3 is 11 amino acids long. The V end was cut by 4 bases, the J end by 8 bases, with 7 bases between. CDR3 nucleotide sequence: TGTGCCAGCAGCGCTAGTTATGAGCAGTTCTTC. Its translation is CASSASYEQFF. The full variable domain, completed using reference TRBV5-6 and TRBJ2-1, is DAGVTQSPTHLIKTRGQQVTLRCSPKSGHDTVSWYQQALGQGPQFIFQYYEEEERQRGNFPDRFSGHQFPNYSSELNVNALLLGDSALYLCASSASYEQFFGPGTRLTVL.

The chain recombines TRBV21-1 with TRBJ1-5. TRBV21-1 is flagged as a pseudogene. The CDR3 is made up of 17 amino acids. The CDR3 protein is CASSKESTERSWQPQHF. CDR3 coding DNA: TGTGCCAGCAGCAAAGAAAGCACCGAGAGAAGTTGGCAGCCCCAGCATTTT.

V is TRBV6-1 and J is TRBJ2-1; D may be TRBD1 (6 bases). CDR3 length: 13 amino acids. The V gene's germline CDR1 is MNHNS and CDR2 SASEGT. With 6 bases removed from V and 6 bases from J, the gap between germline ends came to 12 bases. This CDR3 reads CASSYREANEQFF. Here the CDR3 DNA reads TGTGCCAGCAGCTACAGGGAAGCCAATGAGCAGTTCTTC.

In this sample, this clone is medium-sized. The chain links TRBV11-2 to TRBJ2-1; no clear D gene. This CDR3 contains 13 residues. The germline V and J ends were trimmed by 0 bases and 8 bases, with 8 bases remaining between them. CDR1 and CDR2 (germline): SGHAT, FQNNGV. The CDR3 spells CASSLDRLDEQFF. The DNA of the CDR3 is TGTGCCAGCAGCTTAGATAGGCTCGATGAGCAGTTCTTC.

The genes are TRBV4-3 and TRBJ2-2; D gene unclear. Germline V gene lookup returns CDR1 LGHNA and CDR2 YSLEER. Trimming left V 0 bases short and J 3 bases short, with 8 bases between. The CDR3 sequence is 15 residues long. DNA of the CDR3: TGCGCCAGCAGCCAAGATTTGGGGTACACCGGGGAGCTGTTTTTT. Translation: CASSQDLGYTGELFF.

CDR3 loop: CASSLRRRSEGFLNEKLFF. CDR3 coding DNA: TGTGCCAGCAGCTTAAGGCGCCGGTCGGAAGGGTTCCTTAATGAAAAACTGTTTTTT. The V call is TRBV7-2, the J call TRBJ1-4; no firm D call. CDR1 and CDR2 from the germline V gene are SGHTA and FQGNSA. V was shortened by 2 bases and J by 4 bases, with 23 bases between the two germline ends. CDR3 size: 19 residues.

This clone came up once. V and J are TRBV23-1 and TRBJ2-5, with unresolved D. TRBV23-1 is identified as an open reading frame with a role that is uncertain. Trimming shortened V by 0 bases and J by 7 bases, and 3 bases separated the two germline ends. The CDR3 has 11 residues. As DNA, the CDR3 is TGCGCCAGCAGTCAATCGTCGACCCAGTACTTC. Amino acid sequence: CASSQSSTQYF.

This chain links TRBV29-1 with TRBJ2-6; D ambiguous. The germline CDR1 and CDR2 sequences are SQVTM and ANQGSEA. With 2 bases removed from V and 2 bases from J, the gap between germline ends came to 7 bases. The CDR3 length is 14 residues. Here the CDR3 reads CSVEIGTGANVLTF. DNA of the CDR3: TGCAGCGTTGAAATAGGCACTGGGGCCAACGTCCTGACTTTC.

V gene TRBV21-1 combines with J gene TRBJ2-4; TRBD1 was called by the table and not checked on the DNA. TRBV21-1 is reported as a pseudogene. This CDR3 spans 16 amino acids. DNA of the CDR3: TGTGCCAGCATCTTACTGGGCCGCTTGCCCAAAAACATTCAGTACTTC. Protein: CASILLGRLPKNIQYF.

The chain recombines TRBV15 with TRBJ1-4; D is unclear. There are 14 residues in the CDR3. Germline loops: CDR1 LNHNV, CDR2 YYDKDF (reference sequence). Trimming took 5 bases from V and 2 from J, leaving 9 bases between them. The CDR3 DNA reads TGTGCCACCAGCGTGGTAGATACTAATGAAAAACTGTTTTTT. Protein sequence: CATSVVDTNEKLFF.

CDR3 loop: CASARGTGANTEAFF. As DNA, the CDR3 is TGTGCCAGCGCCCGGGGGACAGGGGCGAACACTGAAGCTTTCTTT. The J gene is TRBJ1-1, the V gene TRBV2; 10 bases agree with TRBD1. The V gene's germline CDR1 is SNHLY and CDR2 FYNNEI. J gave up 1 base and V 8 bases, and 7 bases lay outside the gene matches. The length of the CDR3 is 15 residues.

The chain couples TRBV27 to TRBJ2-7; the D call may be TRBD1 or TRBD2 (5 bases each). This CDR3 has 14 amino acids. Germline-derived CDR1 and CDR2 are MNHEY and SMNVEV (reference sequence). Deletions cut 2 bases from V and 2 bases from J, with 10 bases between. DNA of the CDR3: TGTGCCAGCAGTTTAGGGGGAGTCCCCTACGAGCAGTACTTC. Residues: CASSLGGVPYEQYF.

The CDR3: CATSRDGTSRYEQYF. The DNA for the CDR3 is TGTGCCACCAGCAGAGACGGGACTAGCCGCTACGAGCAGTACTTC. V usage is TRBV15 and J usage is TRBJ2-7; 9 nucleotides line up with TRBD2. Losses at the gene ends were 0 bases for V and 3 bases for J; bases not matched to a gene: 3. CDR3 length equals 15 residues. The germline V gene encodes CDR1 LNHNV and CDR2 YYDKDF (reference sequence).

The chain employs TRBV9 and TRBJ2-3, with D hard to call. The CDR3 loop spans 14 amino acids. V dropped 0 bases and J dropped 4 bases, with 9 bases sitting between them. Germline lookup yields CDR1 SGDLS and CDR2 YYNGEE. Here the CDR3 DNA reads TGTGCCAGCAGCGTAGAGTTGGTGGCAGATACGCAGTATTTT. Protein sequence: CASSVELVADTQYF.

The chain is built from TRBV7-9 and TRBJ2-2; a weak D match, TRBD2 (5 bases). Germline CDR1 and CDR2: SEHNR and FQNEAQ (reference sequence). The V end lost 6 bases, the J end lost 6 bases, and 11 bases lay between the germline ends. The CDR3 is 13 amino acids. CDR3 sequence reads: CASRTGFPGELFF. The CDR3 nucleotides read TGTGCCAGCAGAACGGGATTTCCCGGGGAGCTGTTTTTT.